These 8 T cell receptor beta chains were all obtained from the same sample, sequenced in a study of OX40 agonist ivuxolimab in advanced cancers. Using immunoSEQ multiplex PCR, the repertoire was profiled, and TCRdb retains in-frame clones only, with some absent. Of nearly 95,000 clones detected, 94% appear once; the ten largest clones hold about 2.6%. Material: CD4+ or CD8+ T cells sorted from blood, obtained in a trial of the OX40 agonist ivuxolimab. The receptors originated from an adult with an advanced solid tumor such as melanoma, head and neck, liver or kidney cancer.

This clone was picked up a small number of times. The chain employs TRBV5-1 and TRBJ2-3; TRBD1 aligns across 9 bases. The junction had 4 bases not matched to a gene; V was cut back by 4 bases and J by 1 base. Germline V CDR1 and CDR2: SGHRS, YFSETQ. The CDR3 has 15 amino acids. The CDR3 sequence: CASSAGQGRTDTQYF. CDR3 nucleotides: TGCGCCAGCAGCGCCGGACAGGGGCGCACAGATACGCAGTATTTT.

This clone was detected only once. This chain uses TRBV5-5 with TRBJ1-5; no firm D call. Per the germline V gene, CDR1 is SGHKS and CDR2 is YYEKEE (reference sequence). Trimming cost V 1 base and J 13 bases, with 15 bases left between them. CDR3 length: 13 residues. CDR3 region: CASSLSHRSSQHF. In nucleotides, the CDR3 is TGTGCCAGCAGCTTGTCCCACCGCTCGTCTCAGCATTTT.

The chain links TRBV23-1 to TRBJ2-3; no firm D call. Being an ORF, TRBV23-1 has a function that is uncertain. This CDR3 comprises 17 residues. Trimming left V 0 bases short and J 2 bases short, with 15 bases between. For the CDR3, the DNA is TGCGCCAGCAGTCAATCAGATTTTGTCCTACCCACAGATACGCAGTATTTT. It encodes CASSQSDFVLPTDTQYF.

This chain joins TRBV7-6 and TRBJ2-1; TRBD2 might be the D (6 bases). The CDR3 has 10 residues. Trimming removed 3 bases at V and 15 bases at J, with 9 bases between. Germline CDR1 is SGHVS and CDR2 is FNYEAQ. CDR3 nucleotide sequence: TGTGCCAGCAGCTTGCGGGATCGGTTCTTC. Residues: CASSLRDRFF.

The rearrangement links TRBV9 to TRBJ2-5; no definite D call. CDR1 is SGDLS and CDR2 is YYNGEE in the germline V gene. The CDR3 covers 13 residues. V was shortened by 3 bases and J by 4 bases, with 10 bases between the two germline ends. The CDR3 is CASSALLGETQYF. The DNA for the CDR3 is TGTGCCAGCAGCGCCCTCCTGGGAGAGACCCAGTACTTC.

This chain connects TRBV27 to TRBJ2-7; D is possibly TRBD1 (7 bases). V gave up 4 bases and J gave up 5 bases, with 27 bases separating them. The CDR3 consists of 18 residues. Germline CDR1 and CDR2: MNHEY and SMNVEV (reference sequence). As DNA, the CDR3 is TGTGCCAGCAGTTCACCCATCAGGCAGGGGGAGGTGATGGACGAGCAGTACTTC. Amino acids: CASSSPIRQGEVMDEQYF.

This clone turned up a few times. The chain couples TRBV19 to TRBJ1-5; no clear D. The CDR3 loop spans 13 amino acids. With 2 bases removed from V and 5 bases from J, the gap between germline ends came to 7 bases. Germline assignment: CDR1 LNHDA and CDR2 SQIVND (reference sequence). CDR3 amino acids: CASSISGHQPQHF. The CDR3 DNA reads TGTGCCAGTAGTATAAGCGGCCATCAGCCCCAGCATTTT.

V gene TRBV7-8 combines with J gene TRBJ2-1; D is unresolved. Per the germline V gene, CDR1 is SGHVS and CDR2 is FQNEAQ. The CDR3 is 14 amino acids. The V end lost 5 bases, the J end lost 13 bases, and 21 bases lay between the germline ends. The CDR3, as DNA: TGTGCCAGCAGCGAACCACCACCCGCCGACGGTCAGTTCTTC. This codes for CASSEPPPADGQFF. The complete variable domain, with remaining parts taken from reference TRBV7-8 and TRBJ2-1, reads GAGVSQSPRYKVAKRGQDVALRCDPISGHVSLFWYQQALGQGPEFLTYFQNEAQLDKSGLPSDRFFAERPEGSVSTLKIQRTQQEDSAVYLCASSEPPPADGQFFGPGTRLTVL.